The 21 T cell receptor beta chains in this list originate from one sample, sequenced in a study of patients and donors after allogeneic stem cell transplantation. TCRdb independently ran MiXCR on the RT-PCR reads; one entry per CDR3 protein. The table includes over 130,000 distinct CDR3 sequences, 30% to 45% detected once. Sequencing was done on a sample of blood, either unsorted or a sorted T cell fraction (not recorded which). The source is a human donor who was either an allogeneic HSCT recipient or a stem cell or donor lymphocyte infusion donor (not recorded which). It is not recorded whose cells these are; they may come from a transplant donor.

The chain joins TRBV10-3 to TRBJ1-2; no firm D call. Germline CDR1 and CDR2: ENHRY and SYGVKD. The CDR3 has 13 residues. Trimming removed 6 bases at V and 4 bases at J, with 12 bases between. CDR3 loop: CAIRPPYRYGYTF. CDR3 nucleotides: TGTGCCATCAGGCCCCCATACCGCTATGGCTACACCTTC.

V and J are TRBV12-3 or TRBV12-4 and TRBJ1-4; D might be TRBD1 (5 bases). Trimming took off 1 base at V and 7 bases at J, with 13 bases between the two ends. The CDR3 covers 15 residues. In DNA form, the CDR3 reads TGTGCCAGCAGTTTAGGGAGGGGACTTAGTGAAAAACTGTTTTTT. This codes for CASSLGRGLSEKLFF.

This clonotype was observed a handful of times. The chain combines TRBV20-1 with TRBJ2-1; no firm D call. The CDR3 is made up of 14 amino acids. CDR1 DFQATT and CDR2 SNEGSKA come from the germline V gene (reference sequence). The V end was cut by 0 bases, the J end by 8 bases, with 14 bases between. The CDR3 DNA reads as TGCAGTGCTAGAGATTTCGAAGGGATCCATGAGCAGTTCTTC. Translating gives CSARDFEGIHEQFF.

The CDR3 DNA sequence: TGTGCCAGCAGCCTCCTTGGGTGGAACAATGAGCAGTTCTTC. Translating it yields CASSLLGWNNEQFF. This sequence joins TRBV7-3 and TRBJ2-1; D not certain. CDR1 and CDR2 (germline): SGHTA, FQGTGA. The ends were cut back, 5 bases at V and 5 bases at J, with 13 bases in the middle. CDR3 length: 14 amino acids.

CDR3 sequence: CASSMTRIPFTDEAFF. For the CDR3, the DNA is TGTGCCAGTAGTATGACCAGGATACCCTTTACTGATGAAGCTTTCTTT. The chain uses TRBV19 and TRBJ1-1; D unresolved. From germline, CDR1 is LNHDA and CDR2 SQIVND (reference sequence). This CDR3 has 16 amino acids. V shed 3 bases and J shed 7 bases, with 21 bases lying between them.

This clonotype has a count of ten or more. The V gene is TRBV12-3 or TRBV12-4, the J gene TRBJ1-5, with D possibly matching TRBD1 (6 bases). The CDR3 has 12 amino acids. V lost 5 bases and J 6 bases, leaving 8 bases between the germline ends. The CDR3 protein is CASSPGVQPQHF. In DNA, the CDR3 is TGTGCCAGCAGTCCAGGGGTTCAGCCCCAGCATTTT.

V usage is TRBV6-2 or TRBV6-3 and J usage is TRBJ1-1; 8 positions agree with TRBD1. The V and J ends lost 6 bases and 0 bases, in that order; junction bases with no gene match: 6. Per germline, CDR1 MNHEY and CDR2 SVGEGT. The CDR3 covers 15 residues. CDR3 sequence: CASRTRTGMNTEAFF. The CDR3 DNA reads TGTGCCAGCAGGACACGGACAGGGATGAACACTGAAGCTTTCTTT.

The chain has TRBV28 and TRBJ2-1; D unclear. Looked up from germline, CDR1 is MDHEN and CDR2 is SYDVKM. The CDR3 contains 11 residues. V was clipped by 6 bases and J by 8 bases, with 8 bases between them. CDR3 DNA sequence: TGTGCCAGCAGCCCCGCCGATGAGCAGTTCTTC. This encodes CASSPADEQFF.

V usage is TRBV5-1 and J usage is TRBJ2-7, with TRBD1 as a possible D gene (6 bases). The V gene lost 4 bases and the J gene lost 3 bases, with 11 bases spanning the gap. The CDR3 totals 13 residues. CDR1 SGHRS and CDR2 YFSETQ come from the germline V gene. The CDR3: CASSPRDNYEQYF. The CDR3 DNA reads TGCGCCAGCAGCCCCCGGGACAACTACGAGCAGTACTTC. The full variable domain, completed using reference TRBV5-1 and TRBJ2-7, is KAGVTQTPRYLIKTRGQQVTLSCSPISGHRSVSWYQQTPGQGLQFLFEYFSETQRNKGNFPGRFSGRQFSNSRSEMNVSTLELGDSALYLCASSPRDNYEQYFGPGTRLTVT.

J is TRBJ1-2 and V is TRBV12-3 or TRBV12-4; unclear D gene. The CDR3 is made up of 11 amino acids. The V and J ends lost 3 bases and 7 bases respectively, with 6 bases between them. Written as DNA, the CDR3 is TGTGCCAGCAGTTTTCTAGGTGGCTACACCTTC. This gives the protein CASSFLGGYTF.

This clonotype has more than one count but fewer than ten. The chain joins TRBV14 to TRBJ2-3, with 8 bases that match TRBD2. This CDR3 comprises 16 residues. Unmatched junction bases numbered 10, after V lost 4 bases and J lost 4 bases. CDR1 and CDR2 from the germline V gene are SGHDN and FVKESK. CDR3 bases: TGTGCCAGCAGCCTGTTCGGGGGGGCTTCACCAGATACGCAGTATTTT. Protein sequence: CASSLFGGASPDTQYF.

The genes are TRBV12-3 or TRBV12-4 and TRBJ1-3; 7 bases are a match to TRBD1. The CDR3 covers 15 residues. V dropped 2 bases and J dropped 0; count of bases not matched to a gene: 1. In DNA, the CDR3 is TGTGCCAGCAGTTTAAGGGACAGCTCTGGAAACACCATATATTTT. As protein: CASSLRDSSGNTIYF.

CDR3 in amino acids: CASSLSFPDLAKNIQYF. CDR3 nucleotide sequence: TGTGCCAGCAGCTTAAGTTTCCCTGATCTAGCCAAAAACATTCAGTACTTC. The V and J genes are TRBV7-9 and TRBJ2-4; D not certain. CDR1 is SEHNR and CDR2 is FQNEAQ in the germline V gene (reference sequence). The CDR3 loop spans 17 amino acids. V shed 2 bases and J shed 0 bases, with 14 bases lying between them.

This clonotype was recorded a few times. J is TRBJ2-2 and V is TRBV5-6; tentative D call: TRBD2 (6 bases). The CDR3 loop spans 13 amino acids. V lost 4 bases and J 4 bases, leaving 8 bases between the germline ends. Per the germline V gene, CDR1 is SGHDT and CDR2 is YYEEEE. In DNA, the CDR3 is TGTGCCAGCAGCCGGGGGAGCACCGGGGAGCTGTTTTTT. Its translation: CASSRGSTGELFF.

The rearrangement joins TRBV5-1 to TRBJ2-3, with 9 positions matching TRBD2. The junction had 5 bases not matched to a gene; V was cut back by 4 bases and J by 2 bases. CDR3 length: 15 amino acids. Germline V gene data show CDR1 as SGHRS and CDR2 as YFSETQ. The CDR3 sequence is CASSGSGGYTDTQYF. In DNA form, the CDR3 reads TGCGCCAGCAGCGGTAGCGGGGGATACACAGATACGCAGTATTTT. Variable domain in full (rest from reference TRBV5-1 and TRBJ2-3): KAGVTQTPRYLIKTRGQQVTLSCSPISGHRSVSWYQQTPGQGLQFLFEYFSETQRNKGNFPGRFSGRQFSNSRSEMNVSTLELGDSALYLCASSGSGGYTDTQYFGPGTRLTVL.

The gene calls are TRBV20-1 and TRBJ2-1; tentatively, D is TRBD1 (6 bases). Germline V CDR1 and CDR2: DFQATT, SNEGSKA (reference sequence). V was pared by 7 bases and J by 5 bases, with 15 bases between. The CDR3 runs 13 residues. CDR3 protein: CSGYGTNDNEQFF. The CDR3 nucleotides are TGCAGTGGATACGGGACAAATGACAATGAGCAGTTCTTC.

The chain has TRBV12-3 or TRBV12-4 and TRBJ2-1; perhaps D is TRBD1 or TRBD2 (5 bases each). Trimming removed 2 bases at V and 7 bases at J, with 12 bases between. CDR3 size: 14 residues. This CDR3 is CASSLWGRGNEQFF. For the CDR3, the DNA is TGTGCCAGCAGTTTATGGGGACGCGGGAATGAGCAGTTCTTC.

This chain links TRBV12-3 or TRBV12-4 with TRBJ1-1; 9 nucleotides line up with TRBD1. The CDR3 extends over 13 amino acids. V dropped 10 bases and J dropped 7; count of bases not matched to a gene: 10. CDR3 sequence (DNA): TGTGCCATCTTTACAGGGGGCCATTATGAAGCTTTCTTT. This codes for CAIFTGGHYEAFF.

The chain is built from TRBV11-2 and TRBJ2-3; 13 bases fit TRBD2. The CDR3 length is 16 residues. Germline values: CDR1 SGHAT, CDR2 FQNNGV. Trimming at V came to 4 bases and at J to 3 bases, leaving 4 bases not matched to a gene. The CDR3 region is CASSSRTSGGTDTQYF. The CDR3 nucleotides read TGTGCCAGCAGCTCCCGGACTAGCGGGGGTACAGATACGCAGTATTTT.

In this sample, this clonotype turned up a few times. J is TRBJ1-6 and V is TRBV5-1, with 7 bases fitting TRBD1. The germline CDR1 and CDR2 sequences are SGHRS and YFSETQ. CDR3 length: 14 residues. Germline trimming cut 4 bases from V and 9 bases from J; bases unmatched to any gene: 7. In DNA, the CDR3 is TGCGCCAGCAGCATCGGGACAGTTCCTTCACCCCTCCACTTT. As protein: CASSIGTVPSPLHF.

This clonotype showed up just a few times. J is TRBJ1-1 and V is TRBV12-3 or TRBV12-4, with D unresolved. V was trimmed by 3 bases and J by 6 bases, leaving 5 bases between them. The CDR3 consists of 11 residues. This CDR3 is CASSLVSEAFF. CDR3 nucleotides: TGTGCCAGCAGTTTGGTCTCTGAAGCTTTCTTT.